This section outlines one T cell receptor beta chain sequence together with its context. This entry belongs to a study of cytomegalovirus exposure and HLA in healthy donors. With 60 Vbeta and 13 Jbeta primers, the PCR was carried out. Produced via immunoSEQ multiplex PCR; TCRdb's table is partial and in-frame only. Of roughly 150,000 clones listed, roughly 85% were seen once; the top ten hold about 3.7%. The CDR3 has 16 residues. V lost 0 bases and J lost 0, with 10 bases in between. From germline, CDR1 is SGHAT and CDR2 FQDESV (reference sequence). Input material: PBMCs. The chain uses TRBV11-1 and TRBJ2-3, with D perhaps matching TRBD1 (6 bases). The clonotype was recovered from a male donor in good health and CMV-seronegative. Here the CDR3 DNA reads TGTGCCAGCAGCTTAGCTAGGACAGAGAGCACAGATACGCAGTATTTT. This encodes CASSLARTESTDTQYF.